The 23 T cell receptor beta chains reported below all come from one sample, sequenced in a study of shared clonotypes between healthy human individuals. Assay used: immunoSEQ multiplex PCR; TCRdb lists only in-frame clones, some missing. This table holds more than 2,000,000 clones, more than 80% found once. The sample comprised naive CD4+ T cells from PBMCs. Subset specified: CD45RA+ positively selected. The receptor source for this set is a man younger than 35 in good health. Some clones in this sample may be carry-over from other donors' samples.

CDR3 DNA: TGCGCCAGCAGCCGAACCGGGACAGGGGATGGCTACACCTTC. Amino acid sequence: CASSRTGTGDGYTF. This chain connects TRBV4-1 to TRBJ1-2, with 10 positions matching TRBD1. The CDR3 sequence is 14 residues long. CDR1 and CDR2 from the germline V gene are MGHRA and YSYEKL. The trim removed 4 bases at V and 6 bases at J, leaving 5 bases unmatched.

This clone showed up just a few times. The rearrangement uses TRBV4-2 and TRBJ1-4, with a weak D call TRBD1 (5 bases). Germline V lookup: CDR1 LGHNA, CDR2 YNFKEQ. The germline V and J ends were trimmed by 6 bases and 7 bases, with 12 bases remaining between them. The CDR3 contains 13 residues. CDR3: CASSRDEGEKLFF. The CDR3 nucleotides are TGTGCCAGCAGTCGGGACGAGGGTGAAAAACTGTTTTTT.

The chain's CDR3 is CASSDTGTRMYNEQFF. CDR3 DNA sequence: TGTGCCAGCAGTGACACCGGGACACGAATGTACAATGAGCAGTTCTTC. The chain combines TRBV6-1 with TRBJ2-1; maybe TRBD1 (6 bases). Germline V gene data show CDR1 as MNHNS and CDR2 as SASEGT. V was pared by 3 bases and J by 4 bases, with 16 bases between. This CDR3 spans 16 amino acids.

Here the CDR3 DNA reads TGTGCCAGCAGCTTAGCACCGGGACAGGGGGGAGAAAAACTGTTTTTT. Translated: CASSLAPGQGGEKLFF. The V gene is TRBV7-2, the J gene TRBJ1-4, with 11 bases matching TRBD1. The V gene's germline CDR1 is SGHTA and CDR2 FQGNSA. The CDR3 has 16 residues. The V and J ends lost 0 bases and 8 bases, in that order; junction bases with no gene match: 5.

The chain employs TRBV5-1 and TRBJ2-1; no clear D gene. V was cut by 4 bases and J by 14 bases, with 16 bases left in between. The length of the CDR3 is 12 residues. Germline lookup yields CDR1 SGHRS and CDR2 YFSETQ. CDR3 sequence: CASSHRVGPEFF. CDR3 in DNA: TGCGCCAGCAGCCATCGTGTCGGGCCCGAGTTCTTC.

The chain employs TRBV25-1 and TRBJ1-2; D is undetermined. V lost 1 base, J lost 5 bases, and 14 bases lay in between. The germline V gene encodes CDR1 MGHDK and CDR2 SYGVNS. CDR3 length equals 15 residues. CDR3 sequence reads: CASSESRYRRYGYTF. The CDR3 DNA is TGTGCCAGCAGTGAATCGAGGTACAGAAGATATGGCTACACCTTC.

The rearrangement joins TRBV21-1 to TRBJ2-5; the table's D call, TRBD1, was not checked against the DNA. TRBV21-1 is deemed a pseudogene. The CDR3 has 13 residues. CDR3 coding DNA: TGTGCCAGCGAAAGGGGGCGAGAAGAGACCCAGTACTTC. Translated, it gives CASERGREETQYF.

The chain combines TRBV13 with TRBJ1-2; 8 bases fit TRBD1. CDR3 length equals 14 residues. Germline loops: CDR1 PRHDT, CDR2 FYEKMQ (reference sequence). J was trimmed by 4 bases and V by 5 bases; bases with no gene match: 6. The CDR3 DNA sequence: TGTGCCAGCAGCCCCCCCGGGACAGGCTATGGCTACACCTTC. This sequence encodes CASSPPGTGYGYTF.

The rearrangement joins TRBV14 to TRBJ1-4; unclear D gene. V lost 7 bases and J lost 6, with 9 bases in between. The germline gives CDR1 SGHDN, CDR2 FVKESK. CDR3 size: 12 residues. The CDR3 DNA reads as TGTGCCAGCACGGGCTCGGATGAAAAACTGTTTTTT. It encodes CASTGSDEKLFF.

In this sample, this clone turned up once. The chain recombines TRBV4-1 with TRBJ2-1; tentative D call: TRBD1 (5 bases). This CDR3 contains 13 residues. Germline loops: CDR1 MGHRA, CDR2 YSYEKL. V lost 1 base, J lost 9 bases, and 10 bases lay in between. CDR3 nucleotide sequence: TGCGCCAGCAGCCAAGGGGAAACAGGTGAGCAGTTCTTC. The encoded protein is CASSQGETGEQFF.

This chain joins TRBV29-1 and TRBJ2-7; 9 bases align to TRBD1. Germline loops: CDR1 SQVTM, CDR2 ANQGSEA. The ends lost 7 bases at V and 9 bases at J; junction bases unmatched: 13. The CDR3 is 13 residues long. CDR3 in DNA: TGCAGCGCCCTCCGGGACAGGGAGGTGGGGCAGTACTTC. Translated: CSALRDREVGQYF.

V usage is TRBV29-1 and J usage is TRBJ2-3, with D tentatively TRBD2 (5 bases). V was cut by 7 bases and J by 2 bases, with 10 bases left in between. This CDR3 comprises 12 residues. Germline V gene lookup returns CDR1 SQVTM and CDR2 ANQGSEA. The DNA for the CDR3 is TGCAGCGGACGGCGGGTCACAGATACGCAGTATTTT. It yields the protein CSGRRVTDTQYF.

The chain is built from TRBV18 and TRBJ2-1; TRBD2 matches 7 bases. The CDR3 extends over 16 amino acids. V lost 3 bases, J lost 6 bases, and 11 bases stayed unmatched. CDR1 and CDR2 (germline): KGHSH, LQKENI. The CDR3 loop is CASSPVVLADSNEQFF. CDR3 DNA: TGTGCCAGCTCACCGGTAGTCCTAGCGGATTCCAATGAGCAGTTCTTC.

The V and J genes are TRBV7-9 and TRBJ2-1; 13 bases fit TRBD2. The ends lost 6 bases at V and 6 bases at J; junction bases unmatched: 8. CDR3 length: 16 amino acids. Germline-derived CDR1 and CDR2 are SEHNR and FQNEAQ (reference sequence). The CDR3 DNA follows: TGTGCCAGCAGATTACCCTGGACTAGCGGGAGCAATGAGCAGTTCTTC. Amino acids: CASRLPWTSGSNEQFF. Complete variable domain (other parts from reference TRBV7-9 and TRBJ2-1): DTGVSQNPRHKITKRGQNVTFRCDPISEHNRLYWYRQTLGQGPEFLTYFQNEAQLEKSRLLSDRFSAERPKGSFSTLEIQRTEQGDSAMYLCASRLPWTSGSNEQFFGPGTRLTVL.

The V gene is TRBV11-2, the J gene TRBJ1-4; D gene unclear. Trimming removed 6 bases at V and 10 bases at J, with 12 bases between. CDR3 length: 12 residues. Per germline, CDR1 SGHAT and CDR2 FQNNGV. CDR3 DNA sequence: TGTGCCAGCAGTCCGATGTTGGGAAAACTGTTTTTT. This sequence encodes CASSPMLGKLFF.

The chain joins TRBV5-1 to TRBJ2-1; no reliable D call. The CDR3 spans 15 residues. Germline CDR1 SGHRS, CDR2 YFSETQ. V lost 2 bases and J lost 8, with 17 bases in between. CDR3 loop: CASSLVVASSDEQFF. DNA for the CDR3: TGCGCCAGCAGCTTAGTGGTAGCATCATCGGATGAGCAGTTCTTC.

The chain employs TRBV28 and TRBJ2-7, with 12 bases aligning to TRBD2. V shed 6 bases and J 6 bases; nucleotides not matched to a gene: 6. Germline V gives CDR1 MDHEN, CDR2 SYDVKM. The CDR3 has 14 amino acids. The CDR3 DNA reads TGTGCCAGCAGGACTAGCGGGAGCGCTCGCGAGCAGTACTTC. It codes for CASRTSGSAREQYF.

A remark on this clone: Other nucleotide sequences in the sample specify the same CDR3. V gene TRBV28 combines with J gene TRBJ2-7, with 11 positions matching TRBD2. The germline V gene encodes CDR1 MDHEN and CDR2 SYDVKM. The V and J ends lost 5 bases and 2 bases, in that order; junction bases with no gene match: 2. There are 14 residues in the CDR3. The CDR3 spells CASSGTSGAYEQYF. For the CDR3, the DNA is TGTGCCAGCAGTGGGACTAGCGGAGCCTACGAGCAGTACTTC. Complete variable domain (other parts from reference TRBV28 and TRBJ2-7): DVKVTQSSRYLVKRTGEKVFLECVQDMDHENMFWYRQDPGLGLRLIYFSYDVKMKEKGDIPEGYSVSREKKERFSLILESASTNQTSMYLCASSGTSGAYEQYFGPGTRLTVT.

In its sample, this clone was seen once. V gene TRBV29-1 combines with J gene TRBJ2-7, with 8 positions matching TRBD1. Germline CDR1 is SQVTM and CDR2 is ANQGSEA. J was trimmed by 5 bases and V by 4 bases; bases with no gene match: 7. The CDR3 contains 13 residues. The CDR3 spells CSVAQGALHEQYF. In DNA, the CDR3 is TGCAGCGTTGCCCAGGGGGCGTTACACGAGCAGTACTTC.

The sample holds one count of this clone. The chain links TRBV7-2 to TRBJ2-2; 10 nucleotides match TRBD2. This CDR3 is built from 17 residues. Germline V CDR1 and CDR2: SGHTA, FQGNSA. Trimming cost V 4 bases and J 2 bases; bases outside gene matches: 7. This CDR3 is CASSWASGSGNTGELFF. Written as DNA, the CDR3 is TGTGCCAGCAGCTGGGCTAGCGGGAGCGGCAACACCGGGGAGCTGTTTTTT.

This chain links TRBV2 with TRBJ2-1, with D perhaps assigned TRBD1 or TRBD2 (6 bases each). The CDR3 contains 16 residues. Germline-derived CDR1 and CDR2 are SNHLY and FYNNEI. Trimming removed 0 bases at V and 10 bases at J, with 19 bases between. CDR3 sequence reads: CASSEALRGRGTEQFF. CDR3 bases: TGTGCCAGCAGTGAAGCGCTTCGGGGGCGCGGTACAGAGCAGTTCTTC.

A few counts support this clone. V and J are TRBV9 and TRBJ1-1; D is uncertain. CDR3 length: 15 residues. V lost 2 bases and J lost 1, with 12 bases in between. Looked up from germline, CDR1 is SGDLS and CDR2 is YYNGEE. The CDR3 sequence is CASSVQTGENTEAFF. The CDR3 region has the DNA TGTGCCAGCAGCGTTCAGACGGGAGAGAACACTGAAGCTTTCTTT.

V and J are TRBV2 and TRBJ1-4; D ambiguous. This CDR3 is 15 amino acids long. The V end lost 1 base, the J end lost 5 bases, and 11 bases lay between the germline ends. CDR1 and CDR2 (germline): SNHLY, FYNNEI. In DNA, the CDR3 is TGTGCCAGCAGTGAAGATAGAGGGCCGAATGAAAAACTGTTTTTT. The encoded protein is CASSEDRGPNEKLFF.